This T cell receptor beta chain comes out of a study of T cell responses to AZD1222 COVID-19 vaccine. Whole-study findings and limits: Two doses of AZD1222 preceded a rise in Spike-specific TCR breadth and depth. Spike regions recognized by vaccine-associated CD4 TCRs spanned the protein, led by 160-218 and 743-854. At study baseline, merely six AZD1222 recipients were seropositive.

The table came from immunoSEQ multiplex PCR; TCRdb's copy has only in-frame clones and leaves some out. The sample contains approximately 79,000 clones, 83% of which appear only once. In regard to this clone: What it binds is unknown.

The germline V gene encodes CDR1 SGHRS and CDR2 YFSETQ. V trimming: 0 bases; J trimming: 6 bases; junction bases outside the gene matches: 9. The CDR3 is made up of 16 amino acids. Sample: peripheral blood, taken 28 days after the second AZD1222 dose. J is TRBJ2-1 and V is TRBV5-1; 7 nucleotides line up with TRBD2. The receptor's source is an adult who received the AZD1222 COVID-19 vaccine. The CDR3, as DNA: TGCGCCAGCAGCTTGGATGGCGGGAGTTTTGGCAATGAGCAGTTCTTC. As protein: CASSLDGGSFGNEQFF.